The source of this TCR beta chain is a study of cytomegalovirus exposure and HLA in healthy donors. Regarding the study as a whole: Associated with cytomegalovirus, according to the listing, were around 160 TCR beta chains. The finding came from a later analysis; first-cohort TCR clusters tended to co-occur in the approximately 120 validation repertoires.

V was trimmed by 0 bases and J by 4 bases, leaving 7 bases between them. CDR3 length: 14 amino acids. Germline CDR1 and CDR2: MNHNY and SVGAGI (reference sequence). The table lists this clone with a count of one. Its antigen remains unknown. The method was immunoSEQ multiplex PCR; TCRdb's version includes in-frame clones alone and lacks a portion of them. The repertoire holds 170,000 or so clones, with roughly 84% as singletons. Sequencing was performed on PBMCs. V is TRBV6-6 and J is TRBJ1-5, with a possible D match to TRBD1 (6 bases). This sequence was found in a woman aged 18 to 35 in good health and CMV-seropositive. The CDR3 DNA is TGTGCCAGCAGTTACTCCCAGGGGAATCAGCCCCAGCATTTT. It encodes CASSYSQGNQPQHF.